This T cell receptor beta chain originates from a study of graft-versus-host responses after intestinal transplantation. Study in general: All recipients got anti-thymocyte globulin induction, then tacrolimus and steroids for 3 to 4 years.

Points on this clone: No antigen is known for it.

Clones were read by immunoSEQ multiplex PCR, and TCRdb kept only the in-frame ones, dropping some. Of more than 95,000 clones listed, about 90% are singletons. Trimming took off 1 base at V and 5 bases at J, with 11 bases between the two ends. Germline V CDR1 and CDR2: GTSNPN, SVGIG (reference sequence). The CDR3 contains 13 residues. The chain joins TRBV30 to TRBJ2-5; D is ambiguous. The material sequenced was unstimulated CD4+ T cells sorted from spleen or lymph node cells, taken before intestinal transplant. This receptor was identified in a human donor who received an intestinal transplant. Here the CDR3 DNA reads TGTGCCTGGAGTGGCATGCTTGGCGAGACCCAGTACTTC. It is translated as CAWSGMLGETQYF.